These 15 T cell receptor beta chains originate from one sample sequenced in a study of patients and donors after allogeneic stem cell transplantation. TCRdb re-called the RT-PCR reads through MiXCR, storing one row per CDR3 protein. The sample lists approximately 140,000 distinct CDR3 sequences; approximately 37% were seen once. Sequenced: blood, either unsorted or a sorted T cell fraction (not recorded which). Every receptor here comes from a human donor who was either an allogeneic HSCT recipient or a stem cell or donor lymphocyte infusion donor (not recorded which). It is not recorded whose cells these are; they may come from a transplant donor.

This clonotype came up a few times. The chain combines TRBV24-1 with TRBJ2-1; weak D call: TRBD1 (6 bases). V lost 2 bases to trimming and J lost 5 bases, with 15 bases between them. The germline V gene has CDR1 KGHDR and CDR2 SFDVKD. This CDR3 region has 16 residues. The CDR3 DNA follows: TGTGCCACCAGTGATTGGGGGCAGGGCAAGAACAATGAGCAGTTCTTC. This translates into CATSDWGQGKNNEQFF.

This clonotype turned up a few times. The chain is built from TRBV12-3 or TRBV12-4 and TRBJ2-1, with D possibly being TRBD1 (5 bases). The CDR3 loop spans 14 amino acids. Trimming took off 3 bases at V and 4 bases at J, with 10 bases between the two ends. CDR3 amino acids: CASSFRTLYNEQFF. The CDR3 nucleotides are TGTGCCAGCAGTTTTCGGACACTGTACAATGAGCAGTTCTTC.

This clonotype came up a few times. J is TRBJ1-5 and V is TRBV20-1, with TRBD1 matching 10 bases. The ends lost 4 bases at V and 2 bases at J; junction bases unmatched: 8. The CDR3 totals 16 residues. Looked up from germline, CDR1 is DFQATT and CDR2 is SNEGSKA (reference sequence). The CDR3 DNA reads as TGCAGTGCTACCCCGACAGGGGGCTTGGGCAATCAGCCCCAGCATTTT. The encoded protein is CSATPTGGLGNQPQHF.

The V gene is TRBV6-6, the J gene TRBJ1-5; D may be TRBD1 (6 bases). The germline V gene has CDR1 MNHNY and CDR2 SVGAGI (reference sequence). Between the trimmed V and J ends, which lost 2 bases and 1 base, there was a span of 12 bases. This CDR3 is built from 16 residues. DNA of the CDR3: TGTGCCAGCAGTTACGGCCAGGGGTCAAGCAATCAGCCCCAGCATTTT. Amino acids: CASSYGQGSSNQPQHF.

This clonotype occurred a few times. The V gene is TRBV4-2, the J gene TRBJ1-2; weak D call: TRBD1 (5 bases). Germline-derived CDR1 and CDR2 are LGHNA and YNFKEQ. The CDR3 consists of 15 residues. V lost 0 bases, J lost 7 bases, and 15 bases lay in between. The CDR3 sequence is CASSQEGRVASGYTF. The CDR3, as DNA: TGTGCCAGCAGCCAAGAAGGCAGGGTCGCGTCTGGCTACACCTTC.

This chain uses TRBV11-2 with TRBJ2-1; possible D gene TRBD1, 7 bases. The germline V and J ends were trimmed by 6 bases and 8 bases, with 14 bases remaining between them. Germline V lookup: CDR1 SGHAT, CDR2 FQNNGV. The CDR3 consists of 13 residues. The DNA of the CDR3 is TGTGCCAGCAGGCAGGGGGGATCTGATGAGCAGTTCTTC. Translated: CASRQGGSDEQFF.

The DNA of the CDR3 is TGTGCCAGCAGCTTACTTCTCCGCGGAGACTCCTACAATGAGCAGTTCTTC. This gives the protein CASSLLLRGDSYNEQFF. J is TRBJ2-1 and V is TRBV7-9; D remains ambiguous. V was pared by 2 bases and J by 0 bases, with 14 bases between. The CDR3 is 17 amino acids. In germline, CDR1 is SEHNR, CDR2 FQNEAQ (reference sequence). Together with reference TRBV7-9 and TRBJ2-1, the CDR3 gives the full variable domain: DTGVSQNPRHKITKRGQNVTFRCDPISEHNRLYWYRQTLGQGPEFLTYFQNEAQLEKSRLLSDRFSAERPKGSFSTLEIQRTEQGDSAMYLCASSLLLRGDSYNEQFFGPGTRLTVL.

This clonotype was seen a handful of times. The J gene is TRBJ1-2, the V gene TRBV29-1, with D unclear. CDR1 and CDR2 (germline): SQVTM, ANQGSEA. The CDR3 loop spans 12 amino acids. Trimming cost V 8 bases and J 2 bases, with 12 bases left between them. The CDR3 spells CSSLGLNYGYTF. DNA for the CDR3: TGCAGCTCCCTGGGGTTAAACTATGGCTACACCTTC.

V is TRBV29-1 and J is TRBJ1-2, with unresolved D. The V and J ends lost 3 bases and 2 bases respectively, with 7 bases between them. The germline V gene has CDR1 SQVTM and CDR2 ANQGSEA. The CDR3 sequence is 12 residues long. The DNA of the CDR3 is TGCAGCGTTGACCCGTTCAACTATGGCTACACCTTC. Translating it yields CSVDPFNYGYTF.

With respect to this clonotype: Germline and junction disagree at one end, which may indicate a read error. The chain links TRBV7-7 to TRBJ1-4; D ambiguous. The CDR3 has 15 residues. Per germline, CDR1 SSHAT and CDR2 FNYEAQ (reference sequence). CDR3 in amino acids: CASSLARAKAEKLFF. The DNA of the CDR3 is TGTGCTAGCAGCTTAGCTAGGGCTAAGGCTGAAAAACTGTTTTTT. The full variable domain, rest sourced from reference TRBV7-7 and TRBJ1-4, is GAGVSQSPRYKVTKRGQDVTLRCDPISSHATLYWYQQALGQGPEFLTYFNYEAQPDKSGLPSDRFSAERPEGSISTLTIQRTEQRDSAMYRCASSLARAKAEKLFFGSGTQLSVL.

DNA of the CDR3: TGCAGTGCTAGAGAGCCGGGACAGGGTAATGAAAAACTGTTTTTT. Protein sequence: CSAREPGQGNEKLFF. The rearrangement uses TRBV20-1 and TRBJ1-4; 9 nucleotides match TRBD1. Per the germline V gene, CDR1 is DFQATT and CDR2 is SNEGSKA (reference sequence). The CDR3 has 15 amino acids. V lost 0 bases to trimming and J lost 4 bases; unmatched junction nucleotides: 3.

The chain couples TRBV7-2 to TRBJ2-3, with D unclear. Germline CDR1 is SGHTA and CDR2 is FQGNSA. Trimming took 1 base from V and 1 from J, leaving 3 bases between them. The CDR3 runs to 13 residues. CDR3 DNA sequence: TGTGCCAGCAGCTTAGAGGGCACAGATACGCAGTATTTT. The encoded protein is CASSLEGTDTQYF. Complete variable domain (other parts from reference TRBV7-2 and TRBJ2-3): GAGVSQSPSNKVTEKGKDVELRCDPISGHTALYWYRQSLGQGLEFLIYFQGNSAPDKSGLPSDRFSAERTGGSVSTLTIQRTQQEDSAVYLCASSLEGTDTQYFGPGTRLTVL.

This clonotype was seen a few times. The chain carries TRBV20-1 and TRBJ1-2; possible D gene TRBD1, 6 bases. This CDR3 is built from 14 residues. CDR1 is DFQATT, CDR2 SNEGSKA, per germline (reference sequence). V was shortened by 1 base and J by 9 bases, with 18 bases between the two germline ends. CDR3 nucleotides: TGCAGTGCTAGAGTAACAACGGGGGCTATGAGCTACACCTTC. Its protein product is CSARVTTGAMSYTF.

This clonotype was picked up a small number of times. V gene TRBV5-1 combines with J gene TRBJ1-5; tentatively, D is TRBD1 (5 bases). The V gene's germline CDR1 is SGHRS and CDR2 YFSETQ. The ends were cut back, 2 bases at V and 7 bases at J, with 13 bases in the middle. The CDR3 runs 14 residues. The CDR3 is CASSFNGREQPQHF. The CDR3 nucleotides read TGCGCCAGCAGCTTTAACGGCAGGGAGCAGCCCCAGCATTTT.

The chain employs TRBV4-3 and TRBJ2-1, with unresolved D. This CDR3 region has 12 residues. V was shortened by 0 bases and J by 9 bases, with 6 bases between the two germline ends. The germline V gene encodes CDR1 LGHNA and CDR2 YSLEER. CDR3 region: CASSQDRGEQFF. CDR3 sequence (DNA): TGCGCCAGCAGCCAAGATAGAGGTGAGCAGTTCTTC.